The T cell receptor beta chain under discussion was sequenced for a study of T cell changes during pregnancy in multiple sclerosis. Assay used: immunoSEQ multiplex PCR; TCRdb lists only in-frame clones, some missing. Found here are approximately 72,000 clones, approximately 90% of them singletons; the top ten hold 1.5% to 2%. Trimming removed 6 bases at V and 2 bases at J, with 10 bases between. This CDR3 region has 14 residues. Germline values: CDR1 MDHEN, CDR2 SYDVKM. The sequencing here drew on peripheral blood, taken in the first trimester of pregnancy. The chain joins TRBV28 to TRBJ2-2; D is possibly TRBD2 (6 bases). The TCR originated in a female donor in good health, enrolled as a control in a pregnancy study. CDR3 nucleotide sequence: TGTGCCAGCAGACGGGGGACCAACACCGGGGAGCTGTTTTTT. Amino acid sequence: CASRRGTNTGELFF.